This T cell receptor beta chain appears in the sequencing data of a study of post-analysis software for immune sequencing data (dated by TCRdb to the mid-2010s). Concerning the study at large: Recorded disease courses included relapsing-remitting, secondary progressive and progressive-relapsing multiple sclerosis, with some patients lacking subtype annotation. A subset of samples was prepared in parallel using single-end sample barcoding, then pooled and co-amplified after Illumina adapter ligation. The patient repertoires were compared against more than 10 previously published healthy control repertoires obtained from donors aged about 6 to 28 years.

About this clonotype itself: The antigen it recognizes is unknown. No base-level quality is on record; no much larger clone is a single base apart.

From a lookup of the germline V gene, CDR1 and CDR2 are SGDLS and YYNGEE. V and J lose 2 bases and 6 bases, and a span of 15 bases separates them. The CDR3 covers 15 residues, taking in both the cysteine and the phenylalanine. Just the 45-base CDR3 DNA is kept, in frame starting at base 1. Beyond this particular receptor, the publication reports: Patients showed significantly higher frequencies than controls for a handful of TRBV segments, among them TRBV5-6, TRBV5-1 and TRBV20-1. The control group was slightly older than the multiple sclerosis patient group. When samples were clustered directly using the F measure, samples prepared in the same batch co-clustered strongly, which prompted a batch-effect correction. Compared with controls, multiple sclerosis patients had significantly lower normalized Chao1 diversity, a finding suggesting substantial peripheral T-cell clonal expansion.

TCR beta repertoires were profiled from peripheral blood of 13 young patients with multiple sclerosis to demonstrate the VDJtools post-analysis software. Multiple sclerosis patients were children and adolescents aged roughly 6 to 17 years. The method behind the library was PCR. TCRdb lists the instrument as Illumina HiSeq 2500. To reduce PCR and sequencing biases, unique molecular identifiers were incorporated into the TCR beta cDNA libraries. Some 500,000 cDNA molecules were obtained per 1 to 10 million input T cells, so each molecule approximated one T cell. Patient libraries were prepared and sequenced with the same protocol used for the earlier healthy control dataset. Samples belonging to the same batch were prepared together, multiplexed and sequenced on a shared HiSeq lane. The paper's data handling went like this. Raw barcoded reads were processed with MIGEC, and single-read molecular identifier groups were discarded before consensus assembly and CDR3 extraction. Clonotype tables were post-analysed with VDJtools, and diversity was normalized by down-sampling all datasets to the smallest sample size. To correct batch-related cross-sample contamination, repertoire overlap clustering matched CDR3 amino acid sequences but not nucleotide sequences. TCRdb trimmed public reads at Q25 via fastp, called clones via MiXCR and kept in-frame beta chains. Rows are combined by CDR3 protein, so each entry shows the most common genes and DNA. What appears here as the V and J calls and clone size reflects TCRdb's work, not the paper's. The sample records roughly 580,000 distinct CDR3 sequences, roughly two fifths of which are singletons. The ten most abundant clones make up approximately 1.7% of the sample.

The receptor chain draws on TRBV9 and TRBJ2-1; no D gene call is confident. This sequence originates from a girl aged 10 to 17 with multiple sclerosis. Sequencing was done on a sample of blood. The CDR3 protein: CASSVVGIGLNEQFF. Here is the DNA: TGTGCCAGCAGCGTCGTCGGAATCGGGCTCAATGAGCAGTTCTTC. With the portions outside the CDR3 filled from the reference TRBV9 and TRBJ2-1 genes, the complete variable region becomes DSGVTQTPKHLITATGQRVTLRCSPRSGDLSVYWYQQSLDQGLQFLIQYYNGEERAKGNILERFSAQQFPDLHSELNLSSLELGDSALYFCASSVVGIGLNEQFFGPGTRLTVL.